Presented here are 24 T cell receptor beta chains from one specimen sequenced in a study of read filtering for tumor transcriptome and immune sequencing. The library was built from roughly 400 ng RNA with molecular barcoded adaptors for alpha/delta and beta/gamma chains. In TCRdb, the reads were re-called with MiXCR into one record per CDR3 protein. The sample includes some 130,000 distinct CDR3 sequences, around 14% of them seen just once. The source material was a population of CD138-negative cells sorted from bone marrow. Every receptor here comes from a donor at least 40 years old with multiple myeloma.

On this clonotype itself: A far bigger clonotype differs at one base, so this is likely a read error. V gene TRBV11-3 combines with J gene TRBJ2-1; weak D call: TRBD1 (7 bases). CDR3 length: 15 residues. Trimming took off 5 bases at V and 1 base at J, with 12 bases between the two ends. Germline values: CDR1 SGHNT, CDR2 YENEEA. The CDR3 here is CASSPRDSSYNEQFF. The CDR3, as DNA: TGTGCCAGCAGCCCGCGGGACAGTTCCTACAATGAGCAGTTCTTC.

The sample holds many counts of this clonotype. The chain joins TRBV4-1 to TRBJ2-1, with 13 nucleotides matching TRBD2. CDR1 and CDR2 from the germline V gene are MGHRA and YSYEKL. With 4 bases clipped from V and 9 bases from J, the junction kept 6 bases outside the gene matches. The CDR3 spans 15 residues. CDR3: CASSPGLAGEGEQFF. DNA of the CDR3: TGCGCCAGCAGCCCCGGACTAGCGGGAGAGGGTGAGCAGTTCTTC.

This clonotype was counted at least ten times. The V call is TRBV5-5, the J call TRBJ2-1; a possible D gene is TRBD2 (5 bases). The V and J ends lost 4 bases and 10 bases respectively, with 18 bases between them. The germline V gene has CDR1 SGHKS and CDR2 YYEKEE (reference sequence). The CDR3 sequence is 14 residues long. CDR3: CASSPYTTRAEQFF. As DNA, the CDR3 is TGTGCCAGCAGCCCATACACTACTAGGGCCGAGCAGTTCTTC.

V is TRBV19 and J is TRBJ2-3; the match to TRBD2 covers 7 bases. Trimming removed 0 bases from V and 4 bases from J; junction bases left unmatched: 10. This CDR3 has 17 amino acids. Germline values: CDR1 LNHDA, CDR2 SQIVND (reference sequence). The CDR3 is CASSIDPAGLVADTQYF. CDR3 nucleotides: TGTGCCAGTAGTATAGATCCAGCGGGGTTAGTGGCAGATACGCAGTATTTT.

This clonotype has a count of ten or more. CDR3 loop: CASSQGPAGGSYEQYF. The CDR3 DNA sequence: TGTGCCAGCAGCCAAGGGCCAGCGGGAGGCTCCTACGAGCAGTACTTC. The chain has TRBV3-1 and TRBJ2-7; TRBD2 aligns across 9 bases. After removal of 1 base from V and 0 bases from J, the junction contained 4 bases not matched to a gene. Germline V gives CDR1 LGHDT, CDR2 YNNKEL (reference sequence). The CDR3 contains 16 residues.

In its sample, this clonotype was seen once. The junction departs from the called germline gene at one end, perhaps through a read error. The rearrangement links TRBV19 to TRBJ1-2; D not resolved. CDR1 is LNHDA and CDR2 is SQIVND in the germline V gene (reference sequence). The CDR3 length is 16 residues. CDR3 sequence: CASTSYRHQDSYGYSF. CDR3 DNA: TGTGCCAGTACTTCTTACCGGCACCAAGATAGCTATGGCTACAGCTTC.

This clonotype was observed at least ten times. The rearrangement joins TRBV2 to TRBJ1-1, with a weak D call TRBD1 (6 bases). Between the trimmed V and J ends, which lost 5 bases and 4 bases, there was a span of 14 bases. The CDR3 is 14 residues long. The germline CDR1 and CDR2 sequences are SNHLY and FYNNEI. The CDR3 sequence is CASSYDRSATEAFF. For the CDR3, the DNA is TGTGCCAGCAGTTATGACAGGTCCGCCACTGAAGCTTTCTTT.

There are many counts of this clonotype. The chain has TRBV6-2 or TRBV6-3 and TRBJ2-1; D unclear. This CDR3 spans 14 amino acids. CDR1 and CDR2 from the germline V gene are MNHEY and SVGEGT. V lost 8 bases to trimming and J lost 3 bases, with 14 bases between them. The CDR3 is CASGPRLSYNEQFF. CDR3 in DNA: TGTGCCAGCGGTCCCCGCCTTAGCTACAATGAGCAGTTCTTC.

This clonotype was detected ten times or more. The chain has TRBV10-3 and TRBJ2-7; 9 nucleotides align to TRBD2. Germline V gives CDR1 ENHRY, CDR2 SYGVKD. V trimming: 6 bases; J trimming: 6 bases; junction bases outside the gene matches: 6. The CDR3 has 13 amino acids. In DNA form, the CDR3 reads TGTGCCATCAGACAAGCGGGAGGATCCGAGCAGTACTTC. Amino acids: CAIRQAGGSEQYF.

This clonotype came up many times. V usage is TRBV2 and J usage is TRBJ2-1, with D unclear. The CDR3 totals 13 residues. From germline, CDR1 is SNHLY and CDR2 FYNNEI. V was cut by 6 bases and J by 3 bases, with 9 bases left in between. The CDR3 protein is CASSPSVYNEQFF. The CDR3 region has the DNA TGTGCCAGCAGCCCATCAGTCTACAATGAGCAGTTCTTC.

This clonotype was recorded at least ten times. The chain has TRBV4-3 and TRBJ2-3; D gene ambiguous. Trimming removed 1 base from V and 6 bases from J, with 14 bases in between. The CDR3 has 15 residues. Looked up from germline, CDR1 is LGHNA and CDR2 is YSLEER. The CDR3 spells CASSQVTEYRDTQYF. DNA for the CDR3: TGCGCCAGCAGCCAAGTCACGGAGTACCGGGATACGCAGTATTTT.

This clonotype was detected ten times or more. This sequence joins TRBV5-1 and TRBJ2-7; the D gene is possibly TRBD1 (5 bases). CDR3 length: 13 amino acids. V dropped 4 bases and J dropped 2 bases, with 10 bases sitting between them. Per the germline V gene, CDR1 is SGHRS and CDR2 is YFSETQ. CDR3 amino acids: CASSLLQAYEQYF. The CDR3, as DNA: TGCGCCAGCAGCCTGCTACAGGCCTACGAGCAGTACTTC. The complete variable domain, with remaining parts taken from reference TRBV5-1 and TRBJ2-7, reads KAGVTQTPRYLIKTRGQQVTLSCSPISGHRSVSWYQQTPGQGLQFLFEYFSETQRNKGNFPGRFSGRQFSNSRSEMNVSTLELGDSALYLCASSLLQAYEQYFGPGTRLTVT.

This clonotype has ten or more counts. The chain uses TRBV14 and TRBJ2-1; D is uncertain. The V gene lost 4 bases and the J gene lost 0 bases, with 7 bases spanning the gap. This CDR3 contains 14 residues. Germline V gene data show CDR1 as SGHDN and CDR2 as FVKESK. CDR3 sequence: CASSRIHSYNEQFF. CDR3 sequence (DNA): TGTGCCAGCAGCCGGATACACTCCTACAATGAGCAGTTCTTC.

The chain couples TRBV20-1 to TRBJ2-1, with 11 bases matching TRBD2. In germline, CDR1 is DFQATT, CDR2 SNEGSKA (reference sequence). The J segment lost 7 bases and the V segment lost 3 bases, leaving 2 bases of the junction unmatched. This CDR3 comprises 13 residues. The DNA of the CDR3 is TGCAGTGCTAGGGTAGCGGGAGGGAATGAGCAGTTCTTC. The encoded protein is CSARVAGGNEQFF.

This chain joins TRBV5-1 and TRBJ2-3; TRBD2 matches 8 bases. J was trimmed by 4 bases and V by 2 bases; bases with no gene match: 6. CDR1 SGHRS and CDR2 YFSETQ come from the germline V gene. The CDR3 covers 15 residues. CDR3 sequence reads: CASSLAGERADTQYF. The CDR3 coding sequence is TGCGCCAGCAGCTTAGCGGGAGAAAGGGCAGATACGCAGTATTTT.

Ten or more counts support this clonotype. This chain joins TRBV4-1 and TRBJ2-7, with 9 bases matching TRBD2. CDR1 and CDR2 from the germline V gene are MGHRA and YSYEKL. The length of the CDR3 is 15 residues. V gave up 0 bases and J gave up 2 bases; unmatched junction bases: 2. For the CDR3, the DNA is TGCGCCAGCAGCCAAGATGCGGGAGGGCCCTACGAGCAGTACTTC. Translation gives CASSQDAGGPYEQYF.

There are a few counts of this clonotype. The chain has TRBV29-1 and TRBJ2-3, with D uncertain. This CDR3 is built from 10 residues. CDR1 and CDR2 from the germline V gene are SQVTM and ANQGSEA. The V and J ends lost 7 bases and 5 bases respectively, with 7 bases between them. This CDR3 reads CSARLDTQYF. In DNA, the CDR3 is TGCAGCGCCCGATTAGATACGCAGTATTTT.

The table lists this clonotype with many counts. The chain has TRBV9 and TRBJ2-1; 7 bases line up with TRBD2. Germline CDR1 is SGDLS and CDR2 is YYNGEE. V shed 3 bases, J shed 8 bases, and the junction held 14 bases outside the gene matches. The CDR3 contains 16 residues. Here the CDR3 DNA reads TGTGCCAGCAGCGACGCGGCGGGAGAGGCTGGCGATGAGCAGTTCTTC. Amino acids: CASSDAAGEAGDEQFF.

The CDR3 DNA sequence: TGTGCCAGCAGCTTGGCCCGCCGACAGCAAGAGACCCAGTACTTC. It specifies CASSLARRQQETQYF. This chain links TRBV5-8 with TRBJ2-5; perhaps TRBD1 as D (5 bases). Trimming took off 0 bases at V and 2 bases at J, with 11 bases between the two ends. Germline values: CDR1 SGHTS, CDR2 YDEGEE. The CDR3 extends over 15 amino acids.

The chain employs TRBV18 and TRBJ2-5; D gene ambiguous. Trimming took 2 bases from V and 1 from J, leaving 23 bases between them. The CDR3 is made up of 19 amino acids. Germline V gene data show CDR1 as KGHSH and CDR2 as LQKENI. In DNA, the CDR3 is TGTGCCAGCTCACCAGGGCTTGGACGAGAAGGACCGCTCCAAGAGACCCAGTACTTC. Translated, it gives CASSPGLGREGPLQETQYF.

This clonotype was seen many times. V is TRBV4-1 and J is TRBJ2-2; D is unresolved. The CDR3 length is 16 residues. Trimming stripped 1 base from V and 1 base from J, with 10 bases between. CDR1 and CDR2 (germline): MGHRA, YSYEKL. The chain's CDR3 is CASSQVGLRNTGELFF. In DNA, the CDR3 is TGCGCCAGCAGCCAAGTCGGGCTGAGGAACACCGGGGAGCTGTTTTTT.

This clonotype was counted ten times or more. The chain recombines TRBV19 with TRBJ2-1; D might be TRBD2 (5 bases). Trimming left V 6 bases short and J 5 bases short, with 14 bases between. The germline CDR1 and CDR2 sequences are LNHDA and SQIVND (reference sequence). This CDR3 comprises 14 residues. In nucleotides, the CDR3 is TGTGCCAGTAGAGGAGATACCGGGGACAATGAGCAGTTCTTC. Amino acid sequence: CASRGDTGDNEQFF.

There are many counts of this clonotype. This rearrangement joins TRBV18 to TRBJ2-2; D call uncertain. Germline CDR1 is KGHSH and CDR2 is LQKENI. CDR3 length: 15 amino acids. The V end lost 3 bases, the J end lost 3 bases, and 11 bases lay between the germline ends. CDR3 in DNA: TGTGCCAGCTCACCCTCAGGTGTGGACACCGGGGAGCTGTTTTTT. Translated: CASSPSGVDTGELFF.

A word on this clonotype: It may be a read error: a sequence one base away is much more abundant. The chain carries TRBV7-2 and TRBJ1-2; possibly TRBD1 for D (5 bases). CDR1 is SGHTA and CDR2 is FQGNSA in the germline V gene. The germline V and J ends were trimmed by 5 bases and 2 bases, with 12 bases remaining between them. The CDR3 has 14 residues. The CDR3 region is CASSLDRGNYGYTF. The CDR3 coding sequence is TGTGCCAGCAGCCTTGACAGAGGGAACTATGGCTACACCTTC.